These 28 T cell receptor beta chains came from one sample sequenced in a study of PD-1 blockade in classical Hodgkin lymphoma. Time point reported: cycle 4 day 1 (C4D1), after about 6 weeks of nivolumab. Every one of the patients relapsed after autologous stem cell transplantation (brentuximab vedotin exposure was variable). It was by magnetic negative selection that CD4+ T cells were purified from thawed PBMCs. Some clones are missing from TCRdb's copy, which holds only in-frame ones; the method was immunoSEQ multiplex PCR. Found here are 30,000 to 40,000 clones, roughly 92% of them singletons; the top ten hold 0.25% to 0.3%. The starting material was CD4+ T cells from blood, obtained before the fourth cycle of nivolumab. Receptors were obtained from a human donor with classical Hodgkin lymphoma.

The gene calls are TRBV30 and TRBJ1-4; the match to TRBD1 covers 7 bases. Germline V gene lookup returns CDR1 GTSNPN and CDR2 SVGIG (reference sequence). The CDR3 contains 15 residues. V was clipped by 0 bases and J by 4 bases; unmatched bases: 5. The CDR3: CAWSVSTGINEKLFF. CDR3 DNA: TGTGCCTGGAGTGTATCGACAGGGATTAATGAAAAACTGTTTTTT.

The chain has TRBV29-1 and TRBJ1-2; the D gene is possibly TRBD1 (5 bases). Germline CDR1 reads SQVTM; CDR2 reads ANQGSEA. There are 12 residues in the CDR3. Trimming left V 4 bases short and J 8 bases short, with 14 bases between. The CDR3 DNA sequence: TGCAGCGTTGGGAGCCCCGGGGGGGGCTACACCTTC. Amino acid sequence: CSVGSPGGGYTF.

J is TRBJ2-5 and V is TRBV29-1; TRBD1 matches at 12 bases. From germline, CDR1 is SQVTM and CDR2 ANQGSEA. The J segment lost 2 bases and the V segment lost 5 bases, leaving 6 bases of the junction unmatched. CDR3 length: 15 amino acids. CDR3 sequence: CSVTPGQGAQETQYF. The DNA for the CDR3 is TGCAGCGTTACTCCGGGACAGGGGGCACAAGAGACCCAGTACTTC. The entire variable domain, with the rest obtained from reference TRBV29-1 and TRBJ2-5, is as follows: SAVISQKPSRDICQRGTSLTIQCQVDSQVTMMFWYRQQPGQSLTLIATANQGSEATYESGFVIDKFPISRPNLTFSTLTVSNMSPEDSSIYLCSVTPGQGAQETQYFGPGTRLLVL.

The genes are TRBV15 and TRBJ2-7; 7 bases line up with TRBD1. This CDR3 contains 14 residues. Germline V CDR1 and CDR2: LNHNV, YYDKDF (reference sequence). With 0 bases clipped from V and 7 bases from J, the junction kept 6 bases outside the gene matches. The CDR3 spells CATSREPRQGEQYF. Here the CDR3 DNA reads TGTGCCACCAGCAGAGAGCCCCGACAGGGAGAGCAGTACTTC.

CDR3 protein: CASSPLLIGRDPSTGTQYF. The CDR3 region has the DNA TGTGCCAGCAGCCCCCTACTAATTGGCCGGGACCCCTCCACGGGTACGCAGTATTTT. The genes are TRBV7-2 and TRBJ2-3; the D call may be TRBD1 or TRBD2 (5 bases each). Trimming took 5 bases from V and 8 from J, leaving 32 bases between them. Germline CDR1 is SGHTA and CDR2 is FQGNSA. This CDR3 comprises 19 residues.

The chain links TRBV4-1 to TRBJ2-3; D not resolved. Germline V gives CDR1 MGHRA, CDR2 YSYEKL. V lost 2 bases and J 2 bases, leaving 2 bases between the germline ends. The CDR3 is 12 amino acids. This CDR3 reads CASSQLTDTQYF. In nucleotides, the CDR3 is TGCGCCAGCAGCCAACTCACAGATACGCAGTATTTT.

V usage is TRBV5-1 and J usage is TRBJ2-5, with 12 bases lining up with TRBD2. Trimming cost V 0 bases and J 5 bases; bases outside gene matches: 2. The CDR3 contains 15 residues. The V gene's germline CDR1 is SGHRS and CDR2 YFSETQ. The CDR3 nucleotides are TGCGCCAGCAGCTTGGGACTAGCGGGAGTGGAGACCCAGTACTTC. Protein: CASSLGLAGVETQYF.

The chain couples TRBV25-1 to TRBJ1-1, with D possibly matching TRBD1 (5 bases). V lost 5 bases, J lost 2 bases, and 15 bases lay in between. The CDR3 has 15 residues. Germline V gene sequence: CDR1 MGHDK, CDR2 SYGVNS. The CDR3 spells CASSYGYRLNTEAFF. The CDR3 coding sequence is TGTGCCAGCAGTTACGGATACAGGCTAAACACTGAAGCTTTCTTT.

The CDR3 DNA sequence: TGTGCCAGCAGCTTACAGGGGGTCTCCTACGAGCAGTACTTC. Translation gives CASSLQGVSYEQYF. The chain joins TRBV11-2 to TRBJ2-7; TRBD1 agrees at 7 bases. The CDR3 totals 14 residues. CDR1 is SGHAT and CDR2 is FQNNGV in the germline V gene. J was trimmed by 0 bases and V by 2 bases; bases with no gene match: 1. The variable domain in full, completed from reference TRBV11-2 and TRBJ2-7, reads EAGVAQSPRYKIIEKRQSVAFWCNPISGHATLYWYQQILGQGPKLLIQFQNNGVVDDSQLPKDRFSAERLKGVDSTLKIQPAKLEDSAVYLCASSLQGVSYEQYFGPGTRLTVT.

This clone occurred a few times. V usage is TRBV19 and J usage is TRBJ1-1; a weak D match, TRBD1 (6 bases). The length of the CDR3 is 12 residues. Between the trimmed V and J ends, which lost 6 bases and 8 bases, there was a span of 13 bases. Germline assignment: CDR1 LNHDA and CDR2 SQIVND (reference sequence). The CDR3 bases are TGTGCCAGTAGCTTAGACAGGCAGGAAGCTTTCTTT. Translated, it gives CASSLDRQEAFF.

CDR3 region: CASSLGPGSSYEQYF. The DNA for the CDR3 is TGTGCCAGCAGCTTAGGGCCAGGGTCGTCTTACGAGCAGTACTTC. The rearrangement uses TRBV11-3 and TRBJ2-7; possibly TRBD1 for D (5 bases). V was clipped by 1 base and J by 4 bases, with 14 bases between them. The CDR3 has 15 residues. Germline CDR1 and CDR2: SGHNT and YENEEA.

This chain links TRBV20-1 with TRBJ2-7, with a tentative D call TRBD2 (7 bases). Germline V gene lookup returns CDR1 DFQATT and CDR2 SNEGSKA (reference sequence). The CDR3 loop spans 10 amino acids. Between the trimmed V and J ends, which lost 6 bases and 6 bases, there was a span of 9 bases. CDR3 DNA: TGCAGTGCCGGGGGGCCCGAGCAGTACTTC. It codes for CSAGGPEQYF.

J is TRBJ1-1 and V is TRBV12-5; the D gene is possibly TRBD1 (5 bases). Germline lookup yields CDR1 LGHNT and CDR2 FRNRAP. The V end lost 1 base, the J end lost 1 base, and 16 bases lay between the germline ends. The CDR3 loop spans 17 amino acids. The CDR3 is CASGLAGPSTGNTEAFF. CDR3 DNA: TGTGCTAGTGGTTTGGCGGGACCTTCAACGGGGAACACTGAAGCTTTCTTT.

CDR3 loop: CASSLGMSAEKLFF. CDR3 nucleotides: TGCGCCAGCAGCTTGGGGATGTCGGCTGAAAAACTGTTTTTT. The chain carries TRBV5-1 and TRBJ1-4; D unclear. CDR1 is SGHRS, CDR2 YFSETQ, per germline. The CDR3 has 14 amino acids. V was pared by 0 bases and J by 7 bases, with 10 bases between.

The CDR3 loop is CASSLTGGVYNEQFF. Here the CDR3 DNA reads TGCGCCAGCAGCTTGACAGGTGGGGTCTACAATGAGCAGTTCTTC. The V call is TRBV5-1, the J call TRBJ2-1, with D possibly being TRBD1 (5 bases). In germline, CDR1 is SGHRS, CDR2 YFSETQ. The CDR3 sequence is 15 residues long. V was pared by 1 base and J by 3 bases, with 11 bases between.

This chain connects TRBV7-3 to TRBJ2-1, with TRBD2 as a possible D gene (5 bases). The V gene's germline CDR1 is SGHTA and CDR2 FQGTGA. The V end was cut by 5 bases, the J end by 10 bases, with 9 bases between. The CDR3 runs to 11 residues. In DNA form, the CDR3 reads TGTGCCAGCAGCAATAGCGAGGAGCAGTTCTTC. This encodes CASSNSEEQFF.

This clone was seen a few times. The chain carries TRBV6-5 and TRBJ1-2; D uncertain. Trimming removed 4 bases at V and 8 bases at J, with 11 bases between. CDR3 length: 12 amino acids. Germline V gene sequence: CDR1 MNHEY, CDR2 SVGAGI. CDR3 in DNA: TGTGCCAGCAGTTTTGGCTCCTGGGGCTACACCTTC. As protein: CASSFGSWGYTF.

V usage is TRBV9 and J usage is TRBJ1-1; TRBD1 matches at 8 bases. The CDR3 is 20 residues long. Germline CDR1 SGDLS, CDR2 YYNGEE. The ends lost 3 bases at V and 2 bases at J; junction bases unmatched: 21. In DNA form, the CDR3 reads TGTGCCAGCAGCGGAAATCCGGGACAGGTCTTTTCGGAGAAAAACACTGAAGCTTTCTTT. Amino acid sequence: CASSGNPGQVFSEKNTEAFF.

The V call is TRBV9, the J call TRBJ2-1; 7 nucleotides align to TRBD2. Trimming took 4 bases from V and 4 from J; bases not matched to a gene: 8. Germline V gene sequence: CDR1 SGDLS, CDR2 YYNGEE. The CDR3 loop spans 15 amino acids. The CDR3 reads CASSFGLAEYNEQFF. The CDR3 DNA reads TGTGCCAGCAGCTTCGGGCTAGCGGAATACAATGAGCAGTTCTTC. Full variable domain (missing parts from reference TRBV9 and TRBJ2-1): DSGVTQTPKHLITATGQRVTLRCSPRSGDLSVYWYQQSLDQGLQFLIQYYNGEERAKGNILERFSAQQFPDLHSELNLSSLELGDSALYFCASSFGLAEYNEQFFGPGTRLTVL.

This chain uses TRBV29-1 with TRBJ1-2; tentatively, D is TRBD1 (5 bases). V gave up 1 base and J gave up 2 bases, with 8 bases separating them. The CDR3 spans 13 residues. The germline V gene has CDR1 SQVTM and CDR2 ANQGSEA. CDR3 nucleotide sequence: TGCAGCGTTGAAGGACAGTCCAACTATGGCTACACCTTC. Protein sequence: CSVEGQSNYGYTF.

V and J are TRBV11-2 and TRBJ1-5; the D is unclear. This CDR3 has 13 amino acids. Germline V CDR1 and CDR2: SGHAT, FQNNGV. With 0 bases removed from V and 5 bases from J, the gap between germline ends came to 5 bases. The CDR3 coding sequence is TGTGCCAGCAGCTTAGAACGTGATCAGCCCCAGCATTTT. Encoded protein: CASSLERDQPQHF.

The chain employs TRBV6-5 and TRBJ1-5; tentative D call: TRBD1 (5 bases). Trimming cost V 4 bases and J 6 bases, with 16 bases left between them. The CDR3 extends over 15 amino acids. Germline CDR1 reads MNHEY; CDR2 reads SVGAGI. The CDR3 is CASSSGRVFGQPQHF. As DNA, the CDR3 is TGTGCCAGCAGTTCGGGCAGGGTTTTTGGTCAGCCCCAGCATTTT.

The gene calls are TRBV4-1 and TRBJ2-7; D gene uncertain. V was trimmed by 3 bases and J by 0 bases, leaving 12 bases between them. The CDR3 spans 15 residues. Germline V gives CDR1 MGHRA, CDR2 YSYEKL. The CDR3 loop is CASSHFAVSSYEQYF. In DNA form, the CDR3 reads TGCGCCAGCAGCCACTTTGCAGTGAGCTCCTACGAGCAGTACTTC.

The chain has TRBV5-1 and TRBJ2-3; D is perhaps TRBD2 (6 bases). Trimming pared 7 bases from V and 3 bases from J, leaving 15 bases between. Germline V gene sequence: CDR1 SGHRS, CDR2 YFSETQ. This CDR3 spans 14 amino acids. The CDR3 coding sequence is TGCGCCAGCGGTCTGGAGGGAGAGACAGATACGCAGTATTTT. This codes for CASGLEGETDTQYF.

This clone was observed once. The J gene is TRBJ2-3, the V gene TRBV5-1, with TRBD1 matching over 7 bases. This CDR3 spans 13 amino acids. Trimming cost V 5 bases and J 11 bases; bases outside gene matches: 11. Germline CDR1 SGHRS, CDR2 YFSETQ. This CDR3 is CASSQLTGQKQYF. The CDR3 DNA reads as TGCGCCAGCAGTCAATTAACGGGACAGAAGCAGTATTTT.

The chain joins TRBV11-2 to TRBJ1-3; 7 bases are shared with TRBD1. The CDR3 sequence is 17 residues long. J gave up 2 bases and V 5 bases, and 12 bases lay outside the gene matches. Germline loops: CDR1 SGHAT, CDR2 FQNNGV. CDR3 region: CASSRPRQGGPGNTIYF. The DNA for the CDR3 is TGTGCCAGCAGCCGACCCCGACAGGGAGGACCTGGAAACACCATATATTTT.

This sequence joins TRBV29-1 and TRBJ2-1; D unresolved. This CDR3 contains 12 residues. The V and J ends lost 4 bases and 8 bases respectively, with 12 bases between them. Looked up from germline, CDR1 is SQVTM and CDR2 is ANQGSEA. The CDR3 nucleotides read TGCAGCGTTGGAACGACCTTGGATGAGCAGTTCTTC. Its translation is CSVGTTLDEQFF.

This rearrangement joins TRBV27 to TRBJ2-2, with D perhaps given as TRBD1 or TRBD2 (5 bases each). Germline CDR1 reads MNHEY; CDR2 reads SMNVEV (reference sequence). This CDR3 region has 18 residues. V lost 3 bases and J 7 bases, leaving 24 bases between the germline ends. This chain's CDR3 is CASSFSSPREGRIGELFF. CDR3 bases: TGTGCCAGCAGTTTCAGTTCTCCTCGAGAGGGGCGAATCGGGGAGCTGTTTTTT.